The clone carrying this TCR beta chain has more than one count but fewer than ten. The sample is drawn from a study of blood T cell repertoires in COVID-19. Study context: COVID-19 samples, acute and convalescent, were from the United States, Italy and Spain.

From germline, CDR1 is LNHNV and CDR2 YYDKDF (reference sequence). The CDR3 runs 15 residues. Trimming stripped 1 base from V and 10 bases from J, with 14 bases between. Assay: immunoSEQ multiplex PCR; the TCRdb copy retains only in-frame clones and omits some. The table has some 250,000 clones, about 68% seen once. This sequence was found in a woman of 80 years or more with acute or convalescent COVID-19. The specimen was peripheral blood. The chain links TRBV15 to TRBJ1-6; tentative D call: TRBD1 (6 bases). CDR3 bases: TGTGCCACCAGCAGAGGGGCAACAGGGTACTCACCCCTCCACTTT. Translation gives CATSRGATGYSPLHF.